This TCR beta chain was sequenced in a study of shared clonotypes between healthy human individuals. Study-level background: There were three CD4 naive, three CD4 memory, two CD8 naive and one CD8 memory plates per donor.

General study results and limits: Among non-shared clonotypes, generation probabilities were lower than among those shared by all four donors.

Some clones are missing from TCRdb's copy, which holds only in-frame ones; the method was immunoSEQ multiplex PCR. The repertoire consists of over a million clones, with 96% occurring once and the leading ten covering about 1%. The donor population consisted of healthy HIV-negative adults with no recent acute infections or vaccinations. The CDR3 extends over 16 amino acids. CDR1 LNHDA and CDR2 SQIVND come from the germline V gene (reference sequence). The V end was cut by 5 bases, the J end by 6 bases, with 23 bases between. Worth noting for this clone: What it recognizes is unknown.

The receptor comes from a man aged 25 to 45 in good health. Material for sequencing was naive CD4+ T cells sorted from blood. The subset: CD45RA+ positively selected. The J gene is TRBJ2-7, the V gene TRBV19; a possible D gene is TRBD2 (6 bases). This CDR3 is CASSPPNSGGPPEQYF. The CDR3, as DNA: TGTGCCAGTAGTCCCCCGAATAGCGGAGGACCTCCCGAGCAGTACTTC. Based on the CDR3 plus reference TRBV19 and TRBJ2-7, the full variable domain is DGGITQSPKYLFRKEGQNVTLSCEQNLNHDAMYWYRQDPGQGLRLIYYSQIVNDFQKGDIAEGYSVSREKKESFPLTVTSAQKNPTAFYLCASSPPNSGGPPEQYFGPGTRLTVT.